This section outlines one T cell receptor beta chain sequence together with its context. Its specificity is unknown. This CDR3 has 16 residues. Germline V lookup: CDR1 MNHEY, CDR2 SVGEGT. The V segment lost 5 bases and the J segment 6 bases; nucleotides outside the gene matches: 14. This record comes from a study of response to subunit inactivated influenza vaccine. Findings and caveats of the study: The authors suggested that few new T cells are recruited per seasonal influenza vaccination.

TCRdb re-analysed the RT-PCR reads in MiXCR, keeping a single row per CDR3 protein. Here the sample spans 500,000 to 550,000 distinct CDR3 sequences, approximately 7.7% being singletons. The chain combines TRBV6-2 or TRBV6-3 with TRBJ1-2, with 8 bases aligning to TRBD1. The material sequenced was PBMCs from blood, taken less than 30 months after vaccination. The TCR originated in a man aged 45-69 years who received an inactivated influenza vaccine. The CDR3 coding sequence is TGTGCCAGCAGTCGCTCGGGACAGGACCCGGTGAATGGCTACACCTTC. It yields the protein CASSRSGQDPVNGYTF.